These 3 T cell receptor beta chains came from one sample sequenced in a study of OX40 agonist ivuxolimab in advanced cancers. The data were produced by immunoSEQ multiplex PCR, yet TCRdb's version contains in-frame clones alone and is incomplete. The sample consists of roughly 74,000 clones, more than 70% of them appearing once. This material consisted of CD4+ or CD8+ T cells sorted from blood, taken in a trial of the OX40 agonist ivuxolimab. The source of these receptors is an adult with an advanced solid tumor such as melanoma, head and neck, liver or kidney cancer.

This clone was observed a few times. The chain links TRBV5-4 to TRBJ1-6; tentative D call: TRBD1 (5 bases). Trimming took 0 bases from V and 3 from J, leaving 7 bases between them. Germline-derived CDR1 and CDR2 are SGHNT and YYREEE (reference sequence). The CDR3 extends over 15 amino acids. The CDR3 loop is CASSLVGVYNSPLHF. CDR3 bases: TGTGCCAGCAGCTTGGTAGGGGTCTATAATTCACCCCTCCACTTT. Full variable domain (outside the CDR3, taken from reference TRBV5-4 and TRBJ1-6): ETGVTQSPTHLIKTRGQQVTLRCSSQSGHNTVSWYQQALGQGPQFIFQYYREEENGRGNFPPRFSGLQFPNYSSELNVNALELDDSALYLCASSLVGVYNSPLHFGNGTRLTVT.

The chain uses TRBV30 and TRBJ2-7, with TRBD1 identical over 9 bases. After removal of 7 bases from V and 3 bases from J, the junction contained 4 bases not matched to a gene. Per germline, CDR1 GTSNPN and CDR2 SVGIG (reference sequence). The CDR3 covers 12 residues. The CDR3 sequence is CAFGTGSYEQYF. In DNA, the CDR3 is TGTGCCTTTGGGACAGGGAGCTACGAGCAGTACTTC.

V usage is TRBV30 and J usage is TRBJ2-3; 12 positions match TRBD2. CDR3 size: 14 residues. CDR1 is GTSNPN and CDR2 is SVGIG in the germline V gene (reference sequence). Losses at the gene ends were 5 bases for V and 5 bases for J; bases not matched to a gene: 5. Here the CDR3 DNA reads TGTGCCTGGGCCCCGGGACTAGCGGGAGATACGCAGTATTTT. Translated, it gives CAWAPGLAGDTQYF. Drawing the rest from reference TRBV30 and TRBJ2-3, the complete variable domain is SQTIHQWPATLVQPVGSPLSLECTVEGTSNPNLYWYRQAAGRGLQLLFYSVGIGQISSEVPQNLSASRPQDRQFILSSKKLLLSDSGFYLCAWAPGLAGDTQYFGPGTRLTVL.